A single sample gave rise to the 22 T cell receptor beta chains below, sequenced in a study of T cell responses to AZD1222 COVID-19 vaccine. This table comes from immunoSEQ multiplex PCR, and its TCRdb copy is limited to in-frame clones, with some not included. Counted here are 150,000 to 200,000 clones, around 90% occurring once; the ten biggest clones make up 20% to 30%. This material consisted of peripheral blood, taken 28 days after the second AZD1222 dose. The receptors stem from an adult who received the AZD1222 COVID-19 vaccine.

The J gene is TRBJ2-1, the V gene TRBV6-2 or TRBV6-3, with 12 bases identical to TRBD2. After removal of 0 bases from V and 2 bases from J, the junction contained 5 bases not matched to a gene. Germline V CDR1 and CDR2: MNHEY, SVGEGT. The CDR3 contains 18 residues. Here the CDR3 DNA reads TGTGCCAGCAGTTACTCTCTAGCGGGAGGGCCTGCCTACAATGAGCAGTTCTTC. Translation: CASSYSLAGGPAYNEQFF.

The chain is built from TRBV10-3 and TRBJ1-1; 10 bases agree with TRBD1. Germline trimming cut 9 bases from V and 7 bases from J; bases unmatched to any gene: 14. Germline V lookup: CDR1 ENHRY, CDR2 SYGVKD. This CDR3 has 15 residues. The CDR3 region is CAIGAPDRGGGEAFF. The CDR3 DNA reads TGTGCCATAGGAGCCCCGGACAGGGGGGGTGGTGAAGCTTTCTTT.

CDR3 in DNA: TGCGCCAGCAGCCAAGAAGGACTAGCGGGCTACAATGAGCAGTTCTTC. Protein sequence: CASSQEGLAGYNEQFF. The V and J genes are TRBV4-3 and TRBJ2-1; 11 bases are a match to TRBD2. Germline V gene sequence: CDR1 LGHNA, CDR2 YSLEER. V lost 0 bases, J lost 3 bases, and 1 base stayed unmatched. CDR3 size: 16 residues.

This chain joins TRBV28 and TRBJ1-1; 10 bases are a match to TRBD1. The V gene end was trimmed by 6 bases and the J gene end by 3 bases; junction bases not matched to a gene: 7. The germline gives CDR1 MDHEN, CDR2 SYDVKM. The CDR3 runs to 15 residues. CDR3 protein: CASRDDRGRDTEAFF. The DNA for the CDR3 is TGTGCCAGCAGGGATGACAGGGGGCGCGACACTGAAGCTTTCTTT.

This clone was detected many times. The rearrangement uses TRBV3-1 (or the pseudogene TRBV3-2) and TRBJ2-1; D tentatively fits TRBD1 or TRBD2 (5 bases each). This CDR3 comprises 15 residues. Trimming cost V 1 base and J 4 bases, with 11 bases left between them. Looked up from germline, CDR1 is LGHDT and CDR2 is YNNKEL (reference sequence). The chain's CDR3 is CASSQGPGRYNEQFF. Written as DNA, the CDR3 is TGTGCCAGCAGCCAAGGCCCGGGGCGGTACAATGAGCAGTTCTTC.

The chain has TRBV19 and TRBJ1-1; TRBD1 matches at 10 bases. With V trimmed by 3 bases and J by 2 bases, 3 bases remained unmatched. Germline V lookup: CDR1 LNHDA, CDR2 SQIVND (reference sequence). This CDR3 is built from 15 residues. CDR3 residues: CASSIDRGLNTEAFF. CDR3 sequence (DNA): TGTGCCAGTAGTATCGACAGGGGGCTAAACACTGAAGCTTTCTTT.

The chain carries TRBV7-2 and TRBJ2-7; D remains ambiguous. Deletions cut 1 base from V and 3 bases from J, with 7 bases between. This CDR3 spans 13 amino acids. The V gene's germline CDR1 is SGHTA and CDR2 FQGNSA. The CDR3 spells CASSLVGNYEQYF. The CDR3 DNA sequence: TGTGCCAGCAGCTTAGTTGGCAACTACGAGCAGTACTTC. Supplemented by reference TRBV7-2 and TRBJ2-7, the full variable domain reads GAGVSQSPSNKVTEKGKDVELRCDPISGHTALYWYRQSLGQGLEFLIYFQGNSAPDKSGLPSDRFSAERTGGSVSTLTIQRTQQEDSAVYLCASSLVGNYEQYFGPGTRLTVT.

This clone was recorded only once. The chain recombines TRBV7-9 with TRBJ1-2; TRBD1 aligns across 7 bases. The CDR3 is 14 amino acids. CDR1 is SEHNR, CDR2 FQNEAQ, per germline (reference sequence). The junction had 8 bases not matched to a gene; V was cut back by 1 base and J by 9 bases. CDR3 sequence: CASSLGRGVDSYTF. The CDR3 DNA follows: TGTGCCAGCAGCTTAGGCAGGGGGGTCGACAGCTACACCTTC.

This clone was observed a few times. The chain links TRBV7-2 to TRBJ2-1; tentatively, D is TRBD2 (5 bases). The germline gives CDR1 SGHTA, CDR2 FQGNSA. The CDR3 is 13 residues long. V gave up 1 base and J gave up 12 bases, with 13 bases separating them. The CDR3 nucleotides read TGTGCCAGCAGCTTAGGGGAGTACCCGGGGCAGTTCTTC. Its translation: CASSLGEYPGQFF.

The CDR3 coding sequence is TGCAGCGTCGTTCAGGGGACCCTTTCCTACGAGCAGTACTTC. Residues: CSVVQGTLSYEQYF. The J gene is TRBJ2-7, the V gene TRBV29-1; D is perhaps TRBD1 (6 bases). CDR3 size: 14 residues. V lost 6 bases, J lost 1 base, and 16 bases lay in between. The germline CDR1 and CDR2 sequences are SQVTM and ANQGSEA.

The rearrangement links TRBV6-2 or TRBV6-3 to TRBJ1-1; the D gene is possibly TRBD1 (5 bases). V was pared by 5 bases and J by 6 bases, with 13 bases between. Germline V gives CDR1 MNHEY, CDR2 SVGEGT. CDR3 length: 13 residues. The CDR3 DNA reads as TGTGCCAGCAGTCCCACAGGCCTGCCTGAAGCTTTCTTT. It translates to CASSPTGLPEAFF.

J is TRBJ2-1 and V is TRBV7-9, with D unclear. This CDR3 spans 14 amino acids. Germline CDR1 and CDR2: SEHNR and FQNEAQ (reference sequence). V was cut by 0 bases and J by 3 bases, with 6 bases left in between. CDR3 residues: CASSLAGVYNEQFF. CDR3 DNA sequence: TGTGCCAGCAGCTTAGCGGGCGTCTACAATGAGCAGTTCTTC.

The rearrangement joins TRBV19 to TRBJ1-2; perhaps TRBD1 as D (6 bases). Germline CDR1 LNHDA, CDR2 SQIVND (reference sequence). Trimming removed 7 bases at V and 2 bases at J, with 17 bases between. CDR3 length equals 15 residues. CDR3 region: CASTATGPLNYGYTF. CDR3 bases: TGTGCCAGTACCGCGACAGGTCCGCTAAACTATGGCTACACCTTC.

This chain joins TRBV18 and TRBJ1-1; 7 bases are shared with TRBD1. The CDR3 covers 16 residues. Germline CDR1 reads KGHSH; CDR2 reads LQKENI. V was clipped by 0 bases and J by 0 bases; unmatched bases: 4. The CDR3 DNA is TGTGCCAGCTCACCACCCAGGGGGGCAATGAACACTGAAGCTTTCTTT. It translates to CASSPPRGAMNTEAFF.

Notes on this clone: The same CDR3 arises from other DNA sequences in this sample as well. CDR3 bases: TGTGCCAGCAGTCCACAGGGGAATCAGCCCCAGCATTTT. This codes for CASSPQGNQPQHF. J is TRBJ1-5 and V is TRBV12-3 or TRBV12-4; TRBD1 matches 7 bases. This CDR3 region has 13 residues. V shed 5 bases and J 4 bases; nucleotides not matched to a gene: 2.

J is TRBJ2-1 and V is TRBV7-4; weak D call: TRBD2 (5 bases). Per the germline V gene, CDR1 is SGHVT and CDR2 is SQSDAQ. The germline V and J ends were trimmed by 7 bases and 2 bases, with 15 bases remaining between them. This CDR3 comprises 15 residues. CDR3 nucleotide sequence: TGTGCCAGCATTCCGGGGAGACCCACCTACAATGAGCAGTTCTTC. Encoded protein: CASIPGRPTYNEQFF.

This clone was seen only once. The rearrangement joins TRBV5-1 to TRBJ2-7; TRBD2 aligns across 11 bases. Trimming at V came to 2 bases and at J to 3 bases, leaving 4 bases not matched to a gene. The CDR3 consists of 15 residues. Germline V CDR1 and CDR2: SGHRS, YFSETQ. The CDR3 loop reads CASSFSGTSGYEQYF. CDR3 nucleotide sequence: TGCGCCAGCAGCTTTTCCGGGACTAGCGGCTACGAGCAGTACTTC.

This rearrangement joins TRBV7-9 to TRBJ2-3; 12 nucleotides line up with TRBD2. This CDR3 has 17 amino acids. With 0 bases clipped from V and 2 bases from J, the junction kept 3 bases outside the gene matches. Germline CDR1 reads SEHNR; CDR2 reads FQNEAQ (reference sequence). CDR3 protein: CASSLARTSGATDTQYF. CDR3 coding DNA: TGTGCCAGCAGCTTAGCGAGGACTAGCGGGGCCACAGATACGCAGTATTTT.

In its sample, this clone was seen a few times. CDR3 loop: CASSWAVNTEAFF. As DNA, the CDR3 is TGTGCCAGCAGTTGGGCAGTCAACACTGAAGCTTTCTTT. V gene TRBV6-5 combines with J gene TRBJ1-1; no firm D call. The CDR3 is made up of 13 amino acids. The germline V and J ends were trimmed by 4 bases and 2 bases, with 8 bases remaining between them. Germline CDR1 MNHEY, CDR2 SVGAGI.

The chain combines TRBV5-1 with TRBJ1-2; 10 positions agree with TRBD1. Germline values: CDR1 SGHRS, CDR2 YFSETQ. V shed 3 bases, J shed 7 bases, and the junction held 9 bases outside the gene matches. The CDR3 is 15 amino acids. As DNA, the CDR3 is TGCGCCAGCAGCTGGACAGGGGGTTCCTCTGGTGGCTACACCTTC. Protein sequence: CASSWTGGSSGGYTF.

This clone was detected a few times. The chain has TRBV4-1 and TRBJ1-2; maybe TRBD1 (5 bases). Germline loops: CDR1 MGHRA, CDR2 YSYEKL. Trimming removed 5 bases at V and 8 bases at J, with 18 bases between. CDR3 size: 14 residues. The CDR3 loop is CASSESSVWGGYTF. In DNA, the CDR3 is TGCGCCAGCAGCGAATCCTCCGTTTGGGGGGGCTACACCTTC.

The V and J genes are TRBV7-6 and TRBJ2-7; 7 positions match TRBD1. The germline V gene encodes CDR1 SGHVS and CDR2 FNYEAQ. The CDR3 extends over 13 amino acids. Trimming took 3 bases from V and 5 from J; bases not matched to a gene: 4. In nucleotides, the CDR3 is TGTGCCAGCAGCTTGGCGACAGGGAACGAGCAGTACTTC. It encodes CASSLATGNEQYF.